The clone carrying this T cell receptor beta chain was seen a handful of times. Antigen specificity is unknown. The sample comes from a study of T cell repertoires in cytomegalovirus infection. Background on the study: Signatures in public TCR beta sequences pointed to both CMV infection and matching HLA type. General study findings and limits: Summed public TCR beta family frequency identified CMV carriers bearing the relevant HLA.

Germline CDR1 and CDR2: SGHVS and FNYEAQ. The trim removed 5 bases at V and 3 bases at J, leaving 7 bases unmatched. The CDR3 runs to 15 residues. TCRdb re-analysed the reads in MiXCR, keeping a single row per CDR3 protein. This sample yields some 920,000 distinct CDR3 sequences, of which around 32% are seen a single time; roughly an eighth belongs to the top ten. The specimen comprised cultured CD8+ T cells from PBMCs, sampled from culture after CMV antigen stimulation. The genes are TRBV7-6 and TRBJ2-1; 7 bases match TRBD2. This TCR came from a human donor in good health (CMV status not recorded). Some clones in this sample may be carry-over from other donors' samples. The CDR3 is CASSRELADYNEQFF. The CDR3 DNA reads TGTGCCAGCAGCCGGGAGCTAGCGGACTACAATGAGCAGTTCTTC.